The 10 T cell receptor beta chains reported below all come from one sample, sequenced in a study of cytomegalovirus exposure and HLA in healthy donors. PCR was performed using 60 Vbeta and 13 Jbeta primers. TCRdb's copy holds only in-frame clones and misses some; the assay was immunoSEQ multiplex PCR. Counted here are roughly 100,000 clones, about 70% occurring once; the ten biggest clones make up approximately 3%. Sequencing was performed on PBMCs. The receptors stem from a young man in good health and CMV-seronegative.

V gene TRBV5-1 combines with J gene TRBJ2-7; 8 bases map to TRBD1. The CDR3 runs 15 residues. The V and J ends lost 2 bases and 0 bases, in that order; junction bases with no gene match: 4. Germline CDR1 reads SGHRS; CDR2 reads YFSETQ. CDR3 amino acids: CASSFGDRHSYEQYF. The CDR3 DNA reads TGCGCCAGCAGCTTTGGGGACAGGCACTCCTACGAGCAGTACTTC.

J is TRBJ1-5 and V is TRBV4-2; D may be TRBD1 (5 bases). The length of the CDR3 is 18 residues. Germline loops: CDR1 LGHNA, CDR2 YNFKEQ. Trimming removed 4 bases at V and 3 bases at J, with 22 bases between. CDR3 residues: CASSRPAVGGLDNQPQHF. CDR3 sequence (DNA): TGTGCCAGCAGCCGGCCGGCCGTCGGGGGATTAGACAATCAGCCCCAGCATTTT.

The chain carries TRBV5-4 and TRBJ1-1, with a possible D match to TRBD1 (6 bases). The CDR3 length is 16 residues. Trimming removed 4 bases at V and 5 bases at J, with 21 bases between. Germline CDR1 and CDR2: SGHNT and YYREEE (reference sequence). CDR3 amino acids: CASSLDRPQGRTEAFF. The CDR3 DNA follows: TGTGCCAGCAGCCTTGACAGGCCTCAGGGACGGACTGAAGCTTTCTTT.

The chain links TRBV6-1 to TRBJ2-1; D is unresolved. CDR3 size: 16 residues. Trimming took off 4 bases at V and 3 bases at J, with 16 bases between the two ends. Per the germline V gene, CDR1 is MNHNS and CDR2 is SASEGT. Here the CDR3 DNA reads TGTGCCAGCAGTGGGATACCTCTATCGGGCTACAATGAGCAGTTCTTC. The encoded protein is CASSGIPLSGYNEQFF.

The chain carries TRBV7-9 and TRBJ1-1; weak D call: TRBD1 (6 bases). Deletions cut 2 bases from V and 5 bases from J, with 9 bases between. Germline assignment: CDR1 SEHNR and CDR2 FQNEAQ (reference sequence). This CDR3 spans 13 amino acids. CDR3 sequence (DNA): TGTGCCAGCAGCTTAACAGGGCAGACTGAAGCTTTCTTT. Protein sequence: CASSLTGQTEAFF.

This sequence joins TRBV18 and TRBJ1-5; 7 bases are shared with TRBD1. Germline CDR1 KGHSH, CDR2 LQKENI. The V segment lost 2 bases and the J segment 6 bases; nucleotides outside the gene matches: 1. This CDR3 is 13 amino acids long. The CDR3 nucleotides are TGTGCCAGCTCACCAGACAGGGCTCAGCCCCAGCATTTT. Encoded protein: CASSPDRAQPQHF.

A word on this clone: The junction departs from the called germline gene at one end, perhaps through a read error. J is TRBJ2-7 and V is TRBV9, with TRBD1 matching over 8 bases. The CDR3 sequence is 16 residues long. The germline V gene encodes CDR1 SGDLS and CDR2 YYNGEE. The CDR3 nucleotides are TGTGCCAGCAGCGTCCTCCCAGCGGCCAGGGGGCACGAACAGTACTTC. It yields the protein CASSVLPAARGHEQYF.

The CDR3 is CASNPGGGRGGTQYF. In nucleotides, the CDR3 is TGTGCCAGTAATCCCGGGGGGGGGCGAGGAGGTACGCAGTATTTT. This chain uses TRBV19 with TRBJ2-3; 8 bases map to TRBD2. V lost 7 bases to trimming and J lost 8 bases; unmatched junction nucleotides: 14. The CDR3 loop spans 15 amino acids. Germline assignment: CDR1 LNHDA and CDR2 SQIVND (reference sequence).

In nucleotides, the CDR3 is TGTGCCAGCAGCCCGGAGAACAGGGGGACCTACGAGCAGTACTTC. This gives the protein CASSPENRGTYEQYF. This sequence joins TRBV7-9 and TRBJ2-7; TRBD1 matches 8 bases. V lost 5 bases to trimming and J lost 2 bases; unmatched junction nucleotides: 8. The CDR3 runs 15 residues. Germline V gives CDR1 SEHNR, CDR2 FQNEAQ (reference sequence).

A few counts support this clone. The chain recombines TRBV30 with TRBJ1-2; D remains unclear. Trimming stripped 2 bases from V and 2 bases from J, with 15 bases between. The CDR3 is 15 residues long. Germline loops: CDR1 GTSNPN, CDR2 SVGIG (reference sequence). CDR3 loop: CAWSFLADKNYGYTF. CDR3 in DNA: TGTGCCTGGAGTTTTCTCGCCGACAAGAACTATGGCTACACCTTC. The full variable domain, completed using reference TRBV30 and TRBJ1-2, is SQTIHQWPATLVQPVGSPLSLECTVEGTSNPNLYWYRQAAGRGLQLLFYSVGIGQISSEVPQNLSASRPQDRQFILSSKKLLLSDSGFYLCAWSFLADKNYGYTFGSGTRLTVV.